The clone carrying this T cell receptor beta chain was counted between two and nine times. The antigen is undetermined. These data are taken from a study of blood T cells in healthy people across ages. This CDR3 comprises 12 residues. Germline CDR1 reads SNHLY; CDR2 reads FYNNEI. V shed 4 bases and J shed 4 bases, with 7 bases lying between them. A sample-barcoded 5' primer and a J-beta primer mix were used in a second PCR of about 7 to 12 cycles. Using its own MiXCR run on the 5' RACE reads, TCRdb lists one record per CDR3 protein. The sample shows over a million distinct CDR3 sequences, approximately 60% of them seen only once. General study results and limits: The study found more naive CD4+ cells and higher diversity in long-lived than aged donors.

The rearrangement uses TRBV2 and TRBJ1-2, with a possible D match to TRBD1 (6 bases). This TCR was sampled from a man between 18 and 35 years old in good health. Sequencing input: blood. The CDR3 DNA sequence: TGTGCCAGCAGTGGGACAGTCTATGGCTACACCTTC. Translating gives CASSGTVYGYTF. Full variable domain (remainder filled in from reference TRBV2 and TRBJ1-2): EPEVTQTPSHQVTQMGQEVILRCVPISNHLYFYWYRQILGQKVEFLVSFYNNEISEKSEIFDDQFSVERPDGSNFTLKIRSTKLEDSAMYFCASSGTVYGYTFGSGTRLTVV.